The following is a T cell receptor beta chain sequence with its context. The antigen is undetermined. The sample comes from a study of cytomegalovirus exposure and HLA in healthy donors. Findings and limits, study-wide: A list of about 160 TCR beta chains associated with cytomegalovirus was given. V- and J-gene trimming in TCR beta was tied to a missense DCLRE1C variant by an analysis performed later. What was likely a sequencing artifact was a cluster of highly shared sequence variants. Cytomegalovirus status, reportedly, was diagnosed with high specificity and sensitivity by the classifier.

PCR primers comprised 60 Vbeta and 13 Jbeta primers. Assay: immunoSEQ multiplex PCR; the TCRdb copy retains only in-frame clones and omits some. The sample includes about 140,000 clones, more than 60% of them seen just once. This receptor was taken from a man aged 25-40 years in good health and CMV-seropositive. What was sequenced was PBMCs.

The CDR3 sequence is CASSPTGTGSETQYF. The CDR3 DNA sequence: TGTGCCAGCAGCCCGACCGGGACAGGGAGCGAGACCCAGTACTTC. The V gene is TRBV16, the J gene TRBJ2-5, with 9 bases matching TRBD1. Losses at the gene ends were 4 bases for V and 5 bases for J; bases not matched to a gene: 8. CDR3 length: 15 amino acids. Germline values: CDR1 KGHSY, CDR2 FQNENV.